The entry below describes one T cell receptor (beta chain). This sample stems from a study of control samples from healthy donors and cancer patients. The protocol was immunoSEQ multiplex PCR, while the TCRdb copy is restricted to in-frame clones and leaves out a portion. Of roughly 9,200 clones in the sample, around nine tenths are singletons; the top ten hold nearly 20%. The CDR3 runs to 13 residues. V lost 2 bases, J lost 7 bases, and 1 base stayed unmatched. Germline loops: CDR1 SGHNT, CDR2 YYREEE (reference sequence). This rearrangement joins TRBV5-4 to TRBJ2-1, with TRBD1 identical over 9 bases. The receptor comes from a man aged 60 to 75 with colorectal cancer. Sequencing was done on a sample of PBMCs. CDR3 sequence reads: CASSFDRGNEQFF. In DNA form, the CDR3 reads TGTGCCAGCAGCTTCGACAGGGGGAATGAGCAGTTCTTC.